This T cell receptor beta chain is drawn from a study of memory CD8 T cells in hepatitis C reinfection. Time point here: peak reinfection, 3 to 8 weeks after reinfection detection. Sorted cells were sequenced directly ex vivo without any in vitro expansion. At all three reinfection time points, viable CD3+ CD8+ CD45RO- cells from two donors served as controls. The germline V gene has CDR1 MNHEY and CDR2 SVGAGI. The CDR3 runs 15 residues. V was trimmed by 2 bases and J by 3 bases, leaving 14 bases between them. The method was immunoSEQ multiplex PCR; TCRdb's version includes in-frame clones alone and lacks a portion of them. The sample consists of around 47,000 clones, around nine tenths of them appearing once.

The sequencing sample was made of naive CD8+ T cells sorted from blood. This TCR derives from a man between 18 and 29 years old with hepatitis C virus infection. The chain has TRBV6-5 and TRBJ2-7, with D uncertain. CDR3 in DNA: TGTGCCAGCAGTTACGGATCTATCGAGGACTACGAGCAGTACTTC. It yields the protein CASSYGSIEDYEQYF.